This T cell receptor beta chain was captured in a study of blood T cell repertoires in COVID-19. The wider study: The samples span acute and convalescent COVID-19 from the United States, Italy and Spain.

Germline-derived CDR1 and CDR2 are LNHDA and SQIVND (reference sequence). Trimming cost V 0 bases and J 0 bases; bases outside gene matches: 9. This CDR3 is 19 amino acids long. In the authors' workflow: Scientists estimated how many nucleated cells there were by amplifying reference gene primers. The table came from immunoSEQ multiplex PCR; TCRdb's copy has only in-frame clones and leaves some out. The V and J calls and clone size were taken over from that table, and D and trimming were inferred from the DNA. The table includes about 120,000 clones, approximately 87% detected once. The TCR comes from a young man with acute or convalescent COVID-19. The V gene is TRBV19, the J gene TRBJ2-1; 9 positions match TRBD2. Specimen: peripheral blood. CDR3 DNA sequence: TGTGCCAGTAGTATAGATCGGACTAGCGTCAAGAGCTCCTACAATGAGCAGTTCTTC. Protein sequence: CASSIDRTSVKSSYNEQFF. The whole variable domain, remainder taken from reference TRBV19 and TRBJ2-1, is DGGITQSPKYLFRKEGQNVTLSCEQNLNHDAMYWYRQDPGQGLRLIYYSQIVNDFQKGDIAEGYSVSREKKESFPLTVTSAQKNPTAFYLCASSIDRTSVKSSYNEQFFGPGTRLTVL.